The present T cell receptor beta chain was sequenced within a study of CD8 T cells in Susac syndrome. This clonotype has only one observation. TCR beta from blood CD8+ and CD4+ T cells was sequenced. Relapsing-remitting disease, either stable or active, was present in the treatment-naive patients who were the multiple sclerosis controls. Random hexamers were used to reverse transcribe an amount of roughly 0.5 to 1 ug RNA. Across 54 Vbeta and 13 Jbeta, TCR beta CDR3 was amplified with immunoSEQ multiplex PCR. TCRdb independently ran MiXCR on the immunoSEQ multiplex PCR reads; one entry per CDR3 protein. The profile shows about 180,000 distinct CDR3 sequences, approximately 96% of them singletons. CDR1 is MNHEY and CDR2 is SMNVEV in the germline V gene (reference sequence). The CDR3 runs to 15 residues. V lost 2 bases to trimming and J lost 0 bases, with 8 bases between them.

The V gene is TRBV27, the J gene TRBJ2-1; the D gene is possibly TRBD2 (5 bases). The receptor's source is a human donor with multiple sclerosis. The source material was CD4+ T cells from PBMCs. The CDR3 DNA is TGTGCCAGCAGTTTAGAACGGGGCTCCTACAATGAGCAGTTCTTC. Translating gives CASSLERGSYNEQFF.